The next 16 T cell receptor beta chains were all read from a single sample in a study of T-cell reconstitution after alpha-beta-depleted transplantation in children. Preparation of the TCRbeta library used unique molecular identifiers. One entry per CDR3 protein, called by TCRdb with MiXCR from the PCR reads. The table has 500,000 to 650,000 distinct CDR3 sequences, 10% to 12% seen once. The sequencing here drew on PBMCs, mostly from graft donor cells, taken 180 days after TCRalphabeta/CD19-depleted stem cell transplant. The receptors come from a female patient between 2 and 15 years old who had a stem cell transplant for aplastic anemia, so the T cells may come from the graft donor.

V is TRBV7-2 and J is TRBJ2-7; D possibly corresponds to TRBD2 (7 bases). Between the trimmed V and J ends, which lost 4 bases and 3 bases, there was a span of 19 bases. Germline V gene sequence: CDR1 SGHTA, CDR2 FQGNSA. The CDR3 loop spans 16 amino acids. In DNA form, the CDR3 reads TGTGCCAGCAGCTCCTCCGTTGGAGGGGGGGACTACGAGCAGTACTTC. Its protein product is CASSSSVGGGDYEQYF. The complete variable domain, with remaining parts taken from reference TRBV7-2 and TRBJ2-7, reads GAGVSQSPSNKVTEKGKDVELRCDPISGHTALYWYRQSLGQGLEFLIYFQGNSAPDKSGLPSDRFSAERTGGSVSTLTIQRTQQEDSAVYLCASSSSVGGGDYEQYFGPGTRLTVT.

This sequence joins TRBV7-9 and TRBJ2-7, with 7 bases fitting TRBD1. CDR3 length: 13 residues. J was trimmed by 4 bases and V by 5 bases; bases with no gene match: 5. Germline loops: CDR1 SEHNR, CDR2 FQNEAQ (reference sequence). As DNA, the CDR3 is TGTGCCAGCAGCAAGGGGGCCTCTTACGAGCAGTACGTC. Translated, it gives CASSKGASYEQYV.

This clonotype appeared a few times. This chain uses TRBV7-8 with TRBJ2-3; 11 bases agree with TRBD2. From germline, CDR1 is SGHVS and CDR2 FQNEAQ. V lost 7 bases to trimming and J lost 5 bases; unmatched junction nucleotides: 5. This CDR3 has 14 residues. The CDR3 reads CASNPGLAVDTQYF. In nucleotides, the CDR3 is TGTGCCAGCAACCCGGGACTAGCGGTAGATACGCAGTATTTT.

This clonotype was detected only a few times. V is TRBV5-6 and J is TRBJ2-5; 11 nucleotides align to TRBD2. The CDR3 loop spans 18 amino acids. Losses at the gene ends were 0 bases for V and 1 base for J; bases not matched to a gene: 8. Germline loops: CDR1 SGHDT, CDR2 YYEEEE. CDR3 in amino acids: CASSLARLAGRIQETQYF. DNA of the CDR3: TGTGCCAGCAGCTTGGCGAGACTAGCGGGACGGATCCAAGAGACCCAGTACTTC.

The gene calls are TRBV5-1 and TRBJ2-1, with TRBD2 identical over 10 bases. CDR1 is SGHRS and CDR2 is YFSETQ in the germline V gene. V shed 0 bases, J shed 1 base, and the junction held 16 bases outside the gene matches. CDR3 length: 21 residues. CDR3 in DNA: TGCGCCAGCAGCTTGGAACCGGCGGGACTAGCGAGTCTTTTTTCCTACAATGAGCAGTTCTTC. Protein: CASSLEPAGLASLFSYNEQFF.

Only a few counts were recorded for this clonotype. The chain joins TRBV28 to TRBJ1-1, with TRBD1 as a possible D gene (6 bases). V gave up 6 bases and J gave up 4 bases, with 18 bases separating them. Germline V gene lookup returns CDR1 MDHEN and CDR2 SYDVKM. The CDR3 totals 15 residues. CDR3 nucleotides: TGTGCCAGCAGGTATAACAGGGATATCGGCACTGAAGCTTTCTTT. This encodes CASRYNRDIGTEAFF.

This clonotype was seen only a few times. The rearrangement joins TRBV6-6 to TRBJ1-2; D is possibly TRBD1 (6 bases). Per the germline V gene, CDR1 is MNHNY and CDR2 is SVGAGI (reference sequence). There are 13 residues in the CDR3. Trimming stripped 6 bases from V and 6 bases from J, with 14 bases between. CDR3: CASSPDRSNGYTF. The DNA for the CDR3 is TGTGCCAGCAGCCCAGACAGGTCGAATGGCTACACCTTC.

This clonotype was found many times. The chain links TRBV27 to TRBJ2-7; 8 nucleotides line up with TRBD1. Germline trimming cut 5 bases from V and 2 bases from J; bases unmatched to any gene: 14. The CDR3 runs to 17 residues. Germline V gene lookup returns CDR1 MNHEY and CDR2 SMNVEV (reference sequence). CDR3 protein: CASSDHPGQGETYEQYF. The CDR3 nucleotides read TGTGCCAGCAGTGACCATCCAGGACAGGGCGAAACCTACGAGCAGTACTTC.

This clonotype was seen a handful of times. The CDR3 spells CASNRGSVSSYEQYF. The CDR3 DNA reads as TGTGCCAGCAATCGGGGATCCGTAAGCTCCTACGAGCAGTACTTC. J is TRBJ2-7 and V is TRBV28; a weak D match, TRBD2 (5 bases). From germline, CDR1 is MDHEN and CDR2 SYDVKM. The V end was cut by 7 bases, the J end by 0 bases, with 16 bases between. The CDR3 runs to 15 residues.

The chain carries TRBV4-2 and TRBJ2-7; 9 nucleotides line up with TRBD1. Germline CDR1 is LGHNA and CDR2 is YNFKEQ. V was clipped by 1 base and J by 3 bases; unmatched bases: 10. This CDR3 is 17 amino acids long. The DNA of the CDR3 is TGTGCCAGCAGCCAAGGAAACAGGGGGCAATGGGTCTACGAGCAGTACTTC. Its protein is CASSQGNRGQWVYEQYF.

Ten or more counts support this clonotype. The chain couples TRBV9 to TRBJ2-1; D possibly corresponds to TRBD2 (6 bases). V lost 0 bases and J 5 bases, leaving 12 bases between the germline ends. CDR1 and CDR2 from the germline V gene are SGDLS and YYNGEE. This CDR3 comprises 15 residues. This chain's CDR3 is CASSVVSGSNNEQFF. The CDR3 bases are TGTGCCAGCAGCGTAGTTAGCGGAAGCAACAATGAGCAGTTCTTC.

The chain is built from TRBV20-1 and TRBJ2-7, with 8 bases identical to TRBD1. Trimming removed 5 bases from V and 4 bases from J; junction bases left unmatched: 10. Germline values: CDR1 DFQATT, CDR2 SNEGSKA (reference sequence). The CDR3 covers 14 residues. This CDR3 is CSAYRGSFPYEQYF. The CDR3 DNA reads TGCAGTGCTTACAGGGGGTCCTTTCCTTACGAGCAGTACTTC.

This clonotype was seen ten or more times. CDR3 bases: TGTGCCAGCAGTTCGGGACAGGCCAGTGAAGCTTTCTTT. Amino acid sequence: CASSSGQASEAFF. The genes are TRBV12-3 or TRBV12-4 and TRBJ1-1; 8 bases map to TRBD1. V shed 4 bases, J shed 7 bases, and the junction held 5 bases outside the gene matches. The CDR3 runs 13 residues.

The chain is built from TRBV6-2 or TRBV6-3 and TRBJ2-1; TRBD2 agrees at 8 bases. The CDR3 sequence is 20 residues long. CDR1 and CDR2 (germline): MNHEY, SVGEGT. V was pared by 5 bases and J by 6 bases, with 24 bases of the junction left unmatched. Written as DNA, the CDR3 is TGTGCCAGCAGTCCACGGGAGGGGGACGCCCTAGCGGACTTCCCCAATGAGCAGTTCTTC. As protein: CASSPREGDALADFPNEQFF.

The genes are TRBV21-1 and TRBJ2-3; the listed D gene, TRBD2, was not tested against the DNA. TRBV21-1 constitutes a pseudogene. The CDR3 extends over 19 amino acids. Here the CDR3 reads CASSKPNWTSGRLTDTQYF. CDR3 nucleotides: TGTGCCAGCAGCAAACCAAATTGGACTAGCGGGAGGTTAACAGATACGCAGTATTTT.

This clonotype was seen a handful of times. The genes are TRBV7-8 and TRBJ2-7; D not certain. CDR1 and CDR2 (germline): SGHVS, FQNEAQ. Trimming removed 1 base at V and 6 bases at J, with 10 bases between. This CDR3 has 13 residues. Written as DNA, the CDR3 is TGTGCCAGCAGCTTAGAGGGATTCGGCGAGCAGTACGTC. This encodes CASSLEGFGEQYV.